The 19 T cell receptor beta chains below come from one sample, sequenced in a study of blood T cell repertoires in COVID-19. The table came from immunoSEQ multiplex PCR; TCRdb's copy has only in-frame clones and leaves some out. This table has 200,000 to 250,000 clones, over 75% appearing once. Sample: PBMCs or T cells enriched from blood (not recorded which). These receptors came from a woman in her sixties who had recovered from COVID-19.

This chain joins TRBV6-2 or TRBV6-3 and TRBJ2-1; 12 nucleotides align to TRBD2. Germline trimming cut 6 bases from V and 0 bases from J; bases unmatched to any gene: 12. Germline CDR1 reads MNHEY; CDR2 reads SVGEGT. This CDR3 spans 19 amino acids. The DNA of the CDR3 is TGTGCCAGCAGCCGACTAGCGGGGGAGAGTATAAGCTCCTACAATGAGCAGTTCTTC. Translated, it gives CASSRLAGESISSYNEQFF.

The chain recombines TRBV10-3 with TRBJ2-3; TRBD1 might be the D (6 bases). Per the germline V gene, CDR1 is ENHRY and CDR2 is SYGVKD. The CDR3 is 16 amino acids. Deletions cut 0 bases from V and 1 base from J, with 11 bases between. The CDR3: CAISESRQVGTDTQYF. The CDR3 DNA reads as TGTGCCATCAGTGAGTCAAGACAGGTCGGCACAGATACGCAGTATTTT.

Of note for this clone: Distinct nucleotide sequences in the sample also encode this CDR3. The chain combines TRBV3-1 (or the pseudogene TRBV3-2) with TRBJ2-3; D unresolved. With 4 bases removed from V and 3 bases from J, the gap between germline ends came to 5 bases. This CDR3 has 12 amino acids. Germline CDR1 and CDR2: LGHDT and YNNKEL (reference sequence). The CDR3 loop is CASSPGTDTQYF. CDR3 nucleotides: TGTGCCAGCAGCCCAGGTACAGATACGCAGTATTTT.

This clone turned up a few times. The chain combines TRBV29-1 with TRBJ1-2; no firm D call. This CDR3 spans 12 amino acids. The germline V gene has CDR1 SQVTM and CDR2 ANQGSEA. V lost 1 base, J lost 8 bases, and 11 bases lay in between. Here the CDR3 reads CSVEVSGRGYTF. Written as DNA, the CDR3 is TGCAGCGTTGAAGTCTCCGGCAGGGGCTACACCTTC.

CDR3 in amino acids: CASSRSSGRANQETQYF. CDR3 sequence (DNA): TGTGCCAGCAGTCGCTCTAGCGGGAGGGCTAACCAAGAGACCCAGTACTTC. The chain recombines TRBV2 with TRBJ2-5; 12 bases are a match to TRBD2. CDR1 and CDR2 (germline): SNHLY, FYNNEI. The J segment lost 0 bases and the V segment lost 5 bases, leaving 7 bases of the junction unmatched. The CDR3 contains 17 residues. Combining the CDR3 with reference TRBV2 and TRBJ2-5 gives the whole variable domain EPEVTQTPSHQVTQMGQEVILRCVPISNHLYFYWYRQILGQKVEFLVSFYNNEISEKSEIFDDQFSVERPDGSNFTLKIRSTKLEDSAMYFCASSRSSGRANQETQYFGPGTRLLVL.

This clone has only a few counts. This chain's CDR3 is CASSAPGASGANVLTF. In DNA, the CDR3 is TGTGCCAGCAGCGCCCCAGGGGCCTCTGGGGCCAACGTCCTGACTTTC. This sequence joins TRBV7-3 and TRBJ2-6, with D maybe TRBD1 (6 bases). The CDR3 spans 16 residues. The V end lost 5 bases, the J end lost 0 bases, and 11 bases lay between the germline ends. Germline V CDR1 and CDR2: SGHTA, FQGTGA. Full variable domain (rest looked up from reference TRBV7-3 and TRBJ2-6): GAGVSQTPSNKVTEKGKYVELRCDPISGHTALYWYRQSLGQGPEFLIYFQGTGAADDSGLPNDRFFAVRPEGSVSTLKIQRTERGDSAVYLCASSAPGASGANVLTFGAGSRLTVL.

The J gene is TRBJ1-6, the V gene TRBV7-8; TRBD1 aligns across 9 bases. Germline V gives CDR1 SGHVS, CDR2 FQNEAQ. This CDR3 is 15 amino acids long. The ends lost 4 bases at V and 6 bases at J; junction bases unmatched: 4. The CDR3 here is CASSSSGQGNSPLHF. The CDR3 region has the DNA TGTGCCAGCAGCTCCTCGGGACAGGGTAATTCACCCCTCCACTTT.

The V call is TRBV7-6, the J call TRBJ2-7; TRBD2 aligns across 13 bases. V was pared by 6 bases and J by 2 bases, with 16 bases of the junction left unmatched. This CDR3 comprises 19 residues. Germline V gene data show CDR1 as SGHVS and CDR2 as FNYEAQ. The CDR3 is CASSSRASAGTSGAYEQYF. CDR3 sequence (DNA): TGTGCCAGCAGTTCTCGAGCCAGCGCCGGGACTAGCGGGGCCTACGAGCAGTACTTC.

The chain joins TRBV6-5 to TRBJ1-1; possible D gene TRBD1, 6 bases. This CDR3 is 16 amino acids long. The V gene's germline CDR1 is MNHEY and CDR2 SVGAGI. The V gene lost 1 base and the J gene lost 1 base, with 13 bases spanning the gap. The CDR3 sequence: CASSYLGGGENTEAFF. The CDR3 DNA reads TGTGCCAGCAGTTACTTAGGGGGGGGCGAGAACACTGAAGCTTTCTTT.

V and J are TRBV7-2 and TRBJ2-1, with TRBD1 matching 8 bases. Trimming took 5 bases from V and 4 from J; bases not matched to a gene: 4. The CDR3 has 14 residues. CDR1 and CDR2 from the germline V gene are SGHTA and FQGNSA. CDR3 residues: CASSPDRGYNEQFF. The CDR3 DNA is TGTGCCAGCAGCCCTGACAGGGGTTACAATGAGCAGTTCTTC.

This chain joins TRBV6-2 or TRBV6-3 and TRBJ2-3; 12 nucleotides agree with TRBD2. The trim removed 3 bases at V and 2 bases at J, leaving 6 bases unmatched. CDR1 is MNHEY and CDR2 is SVGEGT in the germline V gene. The CDR3 is made up of 17 amino acids. The CDR3 bases are TGTGCCAGCAGTTATCACCGGACTAGCGGGATCACAGATACGCAGTATTTT. Its translation: CASSYHRTSGITDTQYF.

The V and J genes are TRBV14 and TRBJ1-6; D is ambiguous. V dropped 4 bases and J dropped 0 bases, with 7 bases sitting between them. CDR1 is SGHDN and CDR2 is FVKESK in the germline V gene. The CDR3 has 15 amino acids. The CDR3 protein is CASSPRSSYNSPLHF. The CDR3 nucleotides read TGTGCCAGCAGCCCTAGGAGCTCCTATAATTCACCCCTCCACTTT.

This clone was recorded many times. V and J are TRBV14 and TRBJ1-1; TRBD1 agrees at 7 bases. Germline V CDR1 and CDR2: SGHDN, FVKESK. Trimming at V came to 4 bases and at J to 5 bases, leaving 4 bases not matched to a gene. The CDR3 runs 13 residues. The CDR3 nucleotides read TGTGCCAGCAGCCGGGACAGTAGAACTGAAGCTTTCTTT. It yields the protein CASSRDSRTEAFF. Complete variable domain (other parts from reference TRBV14 and TRBJ1-1): EAGVTQFPSHSVIEKGQTVTLRCDPISGHDNLYWYRRVMGKEIKFLLHFVKESKQDESGMPNNRFLAERTGGTYSTLKVQPAELEDSGVYFCASSRDSRTEAFFGQGTRLTVV.

The chain has TRBV5-1 and TRBJ1-4, with D perhaps matching TRBD1 (5 bases). This CDR3 is built from 16 residues. Trimming removed 6 bases at V and 2 bases at J, with 17 bases between. CDR1 is SGHRS and CDR2 is YFSETQ in the germline V gene. Written as DNA, the CDR3 is TGCGCCAGCAATTTCGGAGGGGCCCTTACTAATGAAAAACTGTTTTTT. This gives the protein CASNFGGALTNEKLFF.

The DNA for the CDR3 is TGTGCCAGCAGTGAAGCGGGGGGTAGGAGCGTGCCCCTCCACTTT. Translation gives CASSEAGGRSVPLHF. V gene TRBV6-1 combines with J gene TRBJ1-6, with D perhaps matching TRBD1 (5 bases). The ends were cut back, 0 bases at V and 13 bases at J, with 16 bases in the middle. The germline V gene has CDR1 MNHNS and CDR2 SASEGT. The CDR3 is made up of 15 amino acids.

V is TRBV6-4 and J is TRBJ2-1, with D maybe TRBD2 (6 bases). The CDR3 consists of 16 residues. V was cut by 7 bases and J by 0 bases, with 16 bases left in between. The germline V gene has CDR1 MRHNA and CDR2 SNTAGT. DNA for the CDR3: TGTGCCAGCAACCGTAATAGCGGAGACTCCTACAATGAGCAGTTCTTC. Encoded protein: CASNRNSGDSYNEQFF.

This clone appeared a few times. The chain joins TRBV6-5 to TRBJ2-1, with 10 bases that match TRBD2. With V trimmed by 6 bases and J by 8 bases, 7 bases remained unmatched. The CDR3 is made up of 14 amino acids. CDR1 MNHEY and CDR2 SVGAGI come from the germline V gene. DNA of the CDR3: TGTGCCAGCAGGGTAGCGGGAGGTCCAGATGAGCAGTTCTTC. Translation gives CASRVAGGPDEQFF.

The chain combines TRBV2 with TRBJ1-3; 8 nucleotides align to TRBD1. With V trimmed by 4 bases and J by 2 bases, 16 bases remained unmatched. The V gene's germline CDR1 is SNHLY and CDR2 FYNNEI. CDR3 length: 19 amino acids. The CDR3 sequence is CASSAMTGALDGAGNTIYF. The CDR3, as DNA: TGTGCCAGCAGTGCTATGACAGGGGCTCTTGATGGGGCTGGAAACACCATATATTTT.

V gene TRBV19 combines with J gene TRBJ1-4; 8 bases match TRBD1. The CDR3 totals 17 residues. The germline V gene has CDR1 LNHDA and CDR2 SQIVND (reference sequence). The J segment lost 7 bases and the V segment lost 3 bases, leaving 13 bases of the junction unmatched. CDR3 amino acids: CASSIDRGRSRSEKLFF. The CDR3 nucleotides are TGTGCCAGTAGTATTGACAGGGGCCGCAGTAGGAGTGAAAAACTGTTTTTT.